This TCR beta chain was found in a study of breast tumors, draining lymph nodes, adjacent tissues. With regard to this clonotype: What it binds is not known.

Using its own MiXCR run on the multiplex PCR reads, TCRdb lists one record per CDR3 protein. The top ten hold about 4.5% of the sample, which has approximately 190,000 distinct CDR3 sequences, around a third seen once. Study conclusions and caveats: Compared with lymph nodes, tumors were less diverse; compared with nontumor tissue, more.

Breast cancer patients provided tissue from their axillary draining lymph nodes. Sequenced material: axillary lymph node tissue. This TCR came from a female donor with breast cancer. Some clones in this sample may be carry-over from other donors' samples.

The CDR3 DNA follows: TGCGCCAGCAGTGGGTCTGGCACAGGGAATTTCTATGGCTACACCTTC. Translated, it gives CASSGSGTGNFYGYTF. This sequence joins TRBV10-2 and TRBJ1-2; a possible D gene is TRBD1 (6 bases). The CDR3 runs 16 residues. The ends were cut back, 4 bases at V and 4 bases at J, with 19 bases in the middle. Germline V gene sequence: CDR1 WSHSY, CDR2 SAAADI.